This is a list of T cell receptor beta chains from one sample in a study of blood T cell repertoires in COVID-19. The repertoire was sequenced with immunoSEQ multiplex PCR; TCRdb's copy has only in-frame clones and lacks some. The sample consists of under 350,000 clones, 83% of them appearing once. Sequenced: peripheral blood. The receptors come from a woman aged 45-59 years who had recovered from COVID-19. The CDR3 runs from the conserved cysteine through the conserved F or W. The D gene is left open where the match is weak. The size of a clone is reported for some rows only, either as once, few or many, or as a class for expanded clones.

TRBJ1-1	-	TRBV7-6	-	-	CASSFGPGGNTEAFF
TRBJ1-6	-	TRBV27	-	TGTGCCAGCAGGCGGGGGTCCCCTTCACCCCTCCACTTT	CASRRGSPSPLHF
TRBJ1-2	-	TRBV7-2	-	TGTGCCAGCAGCTTATCGTGGGGAGAGACTAACTATGGCTACACCTTC	CASSLSWGETNYGYTF
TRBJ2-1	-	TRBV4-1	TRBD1	TGCGCCAGCAGCCCTCCATTTGGGGACAGGGTTCGCAATGAGCAGTTCTTC	CASSPPFGDRVRNEQFF
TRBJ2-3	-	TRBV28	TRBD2	TGTGCCAGCAGTTTGACGCTCACCGGGACTAGCGGGGGGAATACGCAGTATTTT	CASSLTLTGTSGGNTQYF
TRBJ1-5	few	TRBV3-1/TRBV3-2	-	TGTGCCAGCAGCCCTTCGACAGACAATCAGCCCCAGCATTTT	CASSPSTDNQPQHF
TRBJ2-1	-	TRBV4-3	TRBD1	TGCGCCAGCAGCCTAAGGACAGGGGCAAACGGTGGCAATGAGCAGTTCTTC	CASSLRTGANGGNEQFF
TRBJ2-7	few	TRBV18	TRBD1	TGTGCCAGCTCACCCGGGACAGGGGGAACCTACGAGCAGTACTTC	CASSPGTGGTYEQYF
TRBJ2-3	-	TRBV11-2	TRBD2	TGTGCCAGCAGCACCACCGGGACTAGCGGCCTAAGGAATACGCAGTATTTT	CASSTTGTSGLRNTQYF
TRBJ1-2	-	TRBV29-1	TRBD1	TGCAGCGTACAAGAACAGGGGGACGACTATGGCTACACCTTC	CSVQEQGDDYGYTF
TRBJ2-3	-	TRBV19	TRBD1	TGTGCCAGTTCCGATGACAGGGGGCACACAGATACGCAGTATTTT	CASSDDRGHTDTQYF
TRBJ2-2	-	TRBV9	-	TGTGCCAGCAACCCAGGGGCGCTCACTATTGGGACCGGGGAGCTGTTTTTT	CASNPGALTIGTGELFF
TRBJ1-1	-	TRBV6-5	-	TGTGCCAGCAGTTACTCACTTGAAGCTTTCTTT	CASSYSLEAFF
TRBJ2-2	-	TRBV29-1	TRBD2	TGCAGCGTTGAGGGACTAGCGGGGGCCACCGGGGAGCTGTTTTTT	CSVEGLAGATGELFF
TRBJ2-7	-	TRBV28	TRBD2	TGTGCCAGCAGCCGGGGGGTGATCTACGAGCAGTACTTC	CASSRGVIYEQYF
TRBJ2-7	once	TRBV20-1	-	TGCAGTGCTAGTTCAACCTACGAGCAGTACTTC	CSASSTYEQYF
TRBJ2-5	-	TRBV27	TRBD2	TGTGCCAGCAGTTTACTCGGGGCGGGAGGGCCGGAGACCCAGTACTTC	CASSLLGAGGPETQYF
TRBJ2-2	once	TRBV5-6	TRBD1	TGTGCCAGCAGCTATGGAGGGACAGGCAACACCGGGGAGCTGTTTTTT	CASSYGGTGNTGELFF